This entry concerns a single T cell receptor beta chain. Its cognate antigen is unknown. The sample belongs to a study of a mutant IDH1 vaccine in newly diagnosed glioma. Study results and caveats: Alterations occurring in top peripheral T cell clonotypes seemed unrelated to pseudoprogression.

Germline CDR1 and CDR2: LNHDA and SQIVND (reference sequence). The CDR3 covers 14 residues. The V gene end was trimmed by 5 bases and the J gene end by 5 bases; junction bases not matched to a gene: 8. Sequenced by immunoSEQ multiplex PCR; TCRdb stores in-frame clones only, minus some. Of about 36,000 clones in the sample, about four fifths were seen once. The sample's time point: week 11, during vaccination. A 20-mer mutant IDH1 peptide at 300 ug was injected subcutaneously with topical imiquimod. The sequence came from a woman in her twenties or thirties with glioma. Some clones in this sample may be carry-over from other donors' samples. The source was peripheral blood mononuclear cells (PBMCs), collected from a glioma patient whose treatment included an IDH1 peptide vaccine. The chain joins TRBV19 to TRBJ1-1; TRBD1 agrees at 7 bases. The CDR3 reads CASSAKQGPTEAFF. The CDR3 bases are TGTGCCAGTAGTGCGAAACAGGGGCCGACTGAAGCTTTCTTT.